This T cell receptor (beta chain) came from a study of cytomegalovirus exposure and HLA in healthy donors (dated by TCRdb to 2015 to 2018). Regarding the study in general: In an earlier analysis of under 750 of the donors, 276 Gb of sequence data and approximately 120 million unique TCR beta sequences from about 180 million T cells were reported. An early release covering about 600 HLA-typed donors comprised about 320 gigabases of sequencing data and tens of millions of unique TCR sequences. The genetic ancestry cluster associated with self-reported Caucasian donors included 65% to 90% of the approximately 410 genotyped donors. The study was designed to test whether signatures of past pathogen exposure could be identified by cataloging public T cell receptors. The study profiled the T cell repertoires of 500 to 800 subjects by immunosequencing and related them to cytomegalovirus serostatus. In addition to the first cohort of 500 to 850 subjects, a separate validation cohort of some 120 different subjects was used. High-throughput TCR immunosequencing, statistical association of individual TCRs with disease status, and machine learning were combined to predict cytomegalovirus infection status. A later analysis re-examined previously published TCR beta repertoires from more than 600 donors and added high-resolution HLA genotyping to investigate patterns of TCR occurrence. Rather than using new phenotypic data, the later analysis identified candidate immune exposures from TCR beta sequences and from how often those sequences occurred across donors. In an earlier analysis of 500 to 650 of the donors, high-throughput TCR beta sequencing was used to judge whether each TCR beta V gene segment behaved as functional or pseudogenic. Donor age, sex, ethnicity and CMV serostatus were compiled alongside the repertoire data. A later genetic analysis used genome-wide SNP genotypes for about 65% of the roughly 670 donors, treating that subset as a discovery cohort. Every repertoire in the discovery cohort had been generated on one and the same sequencing platform. HLA typing covered class I and class II loci at four-digit resolution. The number of typed donors differed by locus: about 629-630 for A, B, C, DRB1 and DQB1; approximately 530 for DQA1; around 610 for DPA1; and roughly 450 for DPB1. Four to six DR-DQ haplotypes were handled as single units for association and clustering, since linkage in the cohort was strong. Across roughly 420 genotyped donors of the cohort, an average of about 240,000 unique TCR beta nucleotide sequences per donor were sequenced, and roughly 20% of those sequences were non-productive.

V trim: 2 bases; J trim: 2 bases; unmatched bases: 7. CDR3 length: 16 amino acids, cysteine to phenylalanine. Only the CDR3 part of the read is kept: 48 bases, read in frame from the first base. For CDR1 and CDR2, the germline V gene lists MDHEN and SYDVKM. The cohort comprised around 700 healthy bone marrow donors. At the time of sampling, every cohort member was nominally healthy, though immune exposures that went unrecorded were likely present. The donor was CMV seronegative and was included in the group of about 400 seronegative cohort members. A peripheral blood sample was collected from each donor, and TCR beta sequencing was performed on peripheral blood mononuclear cells. Genomic DNA was extracted from the blood cell samples with the Qiagen DNeasy Blood Extraction Kit. Note on this clone: No antigen is known for it. Base qualities are missing; no much larger clone stands one base away.

Points the paper makes about the study in general: Some IMGT-functional V segments, including TRBV6-2 and TRBV6-3, could not be told apart with the 87-base-pair reads, so those segments were excluded. The cohort was sequenced for TCR beta chains only, and without alpha or paired-chain data the features that could be detected were limited. Immune exposure information for the cohort was limited to CMV serostatus. Around 16 rarely observed V segments, including chromosome 9 orphons, were excluded from the earlier analysis of a few hundred of the donors because counts were too low. According to the authors, the approach could potentially be generalized to other disease states and immunological phenotypes. Correlated functional status among segregating V segments might reflect linkage disequilibrium, but an unknown experimental factor could not be ruled out. A later analysis found that most CMV-associated TCR beta chains appeared HLA-restricted, with HLA associations seemingly driven largely by CMV exposure. A later genetic analysis associated a missense DCLRE1C variant with V-gene and J-gene trimming of TCR beta chains, and an independent cohort replicated the association. In vitro tests confirmed that a few of the cytomegalovirus-associated TCR beta chains recognize cytomegalovirus antigens. A further reported finding was that TCR beta sequences accurately predicted the HLA-A and HLA-B alleles for most subjects in the first cohort. Strong co-occurrence of HLA alleles, especially DR and DQ, made assigning TCR associations to individual alleles difficult. Across donors, most TCR sequences were observed very rarely, whereas some public TCRs were present in many individuals. Cytomegalovirus status was reported to be diagnosed by the classifier with high specificity and sensitivity in both the original and validation cohorts. Because HLA typing was missing for some donors at each locus, association tests included only the typed subset. In a later analysis, TCR association rates were found to vary across HLA loci, with the most associated TCRs seen for DRB1 alleles and the fewest for HLA-C alleles. Several of the top co-occurrence clusters appeared to be linked to parvovirus B19, influenza, CMV and Epstein-Barr virus, according to a later analysis. A cluster of highly shared sequence variants was judged likely to represent a technical artifact of the sequencing pipeline. The presence/absence analyses assumed that sequencing depth was roughly uniform across donors, and that assumption may not be true. In a later analysis, HLA-associated TCR beta chains showed more clonal expansion and lower generation probabilities than non-associated chains that were equally common. In a later genetic analysis, fewer N-insertions in productive TCRs were reported among donors in an Asian-associated ancestry cluster than the roughly 700-donor mean. A later analysis associated 15,000 or so TCR beta sequences with specific HLA alleles at a false discovery rate of 0.05. In an earlier analysis of approximately 590 of the donors, most TCR beta V segments appeared in productive rearrangements about 87% or about 30% of the time, broadly matching IMGT annotations. In the study, around 150 TCR beta chains were listed as associated with cytomegalovirus.

The library relied on the immunoSEQ multiplex PCR assay. The multiplex PCR relied on a mix of 60 forward primers for TCR Vbeta segments and 13 reverse primers for TCR Jbeta segments. The CDR3 region of rearranged TCR beta genes was amplified from genomic DNA with a multiplex PCR assay. Amplified TCR beta libraries were sequenced as 87-base-pair reads on the Illumina HiSeq System. From the authors' description of their analysis: In a later analysis, about 80 million unique TCR beta chains were counted across the roughly 610 repertoires, and around 10 million of these chains were shared by at least two donors. Raw reads were error-corrected and collapsed into unique sequences with a nearest-neighbor algorithm that merged closely related sequences to remove PCR and sequencing errors. Alignment of CDR3 sequences to IMGT reference sequences was used to assign V, D and J gene segments. Each retained sequence needed at least a six-nucleotide match to both a V gene segment and a J gene segment. Rearrangements were classified as productive when the CDR3 lacked stop codons and remained in frame with V and J, and all other rearrangements were classified as non-productive. Following IMGT convention, CDR3 was defined as the stretch from the second conserved V-encoded cysteine up to the conserved J-encoded phenylalanine. In an earlier analysis of more than 550 of the donors, sequences lacking an unambiguous match to a single V gene segment were excluded. An earlier analysis of 500 to 700 of the donors classified V segments as functional when productive rearrangements were above 56.7% and as segregating when the standard deviation between donors was above 5%. A statistical classification framework was built to diagnose cytomegalovirus status from the catalog of TCR beta chain sequences. In a later analysis, TCR nucleotide sequences were compared against IMGT/GENE-DB human TR gene sequences so that V and J genes could be assigned. In a later analysis, CDR3 sequences and most-parsimonious VDJ recombination scenarios were assigned using the TCRdist pipeline. In a later analysis, each TCR beta chain was defined by its CDR3 amino acid sequence together with its V-gene family, and reads without a unique V-gene family were excluded. In a later analysis, a few hundred highly shared, low-generation-probability nucleotide sequences were removed to address suspected cross-contamination and a sequencing artifact. A later analysis calculated a clonal expansion index for each public chain from normalized within-repertoire ranks of inferred template counts. A later analysis computed generation probabilities with a VDJ recombination model fitted to out-of-frame rearrangements, and checked the results against IGoR. In a later analysis, TCR-TCR, TCR-HLA and TCR-CMV co-occurrence was scored with hypergeometric tests, and a repertoire-size bias correction was applied to TCR pairs. A later analysis estimated false discovery rates by permuting HLA or CMV assignments 20 times. In a later analysis, co-occurring TCRs were grouped with DBSCAN, and TCRdist sequence similarity was added when clustering was performed within HLA-allele-positive subsets. Co-occurrence clustering excluded repertoires with fewer than 30,000 or more than 120,000 public chains, plus five with anomalous nucleotide sharing. TCRdb re-hosts the immuneACCESS table, in-frame sequences only. Its copies lack some clones; in the studies checked, an unresolved V gene accounts for under half of them, and the cause for the rest is not known. V, J and clone size were drawn from that table, and D and trimming were deduced from the DNA. In all, the sample holds some 100,000 clones, and roughly 79% of those were seen once. The biggest ten clones account for 3.5% to 5% of the sample.

The material sequenced was PBMCs. The sequence derives from a man aged 35-49 years in good health and CMV-seronegative. The chain links TRBV28 with TRBJ2-5; TRBD2 matches 8 bases in the middle. The CDR3 region has the sequence CASSLDSSGGQETQYF. The nucleotides are TGTGCCAGCAGTTTAGATTCAAGCGGGGGACAAGAGACCCAGTACTTC.